The 27 T cell receptor beta chains given below trace back to one sample, sequenced in a study of OX40 agonist ivuxolimab in advanced cancers. Clones were sequenced by immunoSEQ multiplex PCR, and TCRdb holds only the in-frame ones, with some missing. This table has around 60,000 clones, just over 85% appearing once. The sample in question was CD4+ or CD8+ T cells sorted from blood, obtained in a trial of the OX40 agonist ivuxolimab. Source of these receptors: an adult with an advanced solid tumor such as melanoma, head and neck, liver or kidney cancer.

The chain recombines TRBV9 with TRBJ1-6; D is unresolved. Germline V gives CDR1 SGDLS, CDR2 YYNGEE. The V end lost 0 bases, the J end lost 3 bases, and 7 bases lay between the germline ends. This CDR3 is built from 15 residues. The CDR3, as DNA: TGTGCCAGCAGCGTAGGTCAGGACTATAATTCACCCCTCCACTTT. Translating it yields CASSVGQDYNSPLHF.

In DNA, the CDR3 is TGTGCCAGCAGCCCGGACAGGGGGCTTGCTAGCAATCAGCCCCAGCATTTT. Its translation is CASSPDRGLASNQPQHF. The chain carries TRBV7-9 and TRBJ1-5; 11 bases line up with TRBD1. This CDR3 spans 17 amino acids. The trim removed 5 bases at V and 0 bases at J, leaving 6 bases unmatched. Germline CDR1 and CDR2: SEHNR and FQNEAQ (reference sequence).

CDR3 in amino acids: CASSGRGLIQPQHF. CDR3 coding DNA: TGTGCCAGTAGTGGCAGGGGGCTGATTCAGCCCCAGCATTTT. V is TRBV19 and J is TRBJ1-5; 8 bases agree with TRBD1. Trimming took 5 bases from V and 6 from J; bases not matched to a gene: 6. The germline V gene encodes CDR1 LNHDA and CDR2 SQIVND (reference sequence). There are 14 residues in the CDR3.

The chain links TRBV18 to TRBJ2-7; D ambiguous. V was trimmed by 3 bases and J by 3 bases, leaving 9 bases between them. Germline V gene data show CDR1 as KGHSH and CDR2 as LQKENI. The length of the CDR3 is 13 residues. The CDR3 region has the DNA TGTGCCAGCTCACCGGGCCATGGCTACGAGCAGTACTTC. This gives the protein CASSPGHGYEQYF.

This clone appeared a few times. The chain joins TRBV6-1 to TRBJ1-1; TRBD1 agrees at 9 bases. CDR1 and CDR2 (germline): MNHNS, SASEGT. The V and J ends lost 3 bases and 5 bases, in that order; junction bases with no gene match: 10. The CDR3 has 16 residues. CDR3 amino acids: CASSDGFGTGLTEAFF. DNA for the CDR3: TGTGCCAGCAGTGACGGCTTTGGGACAGGGTTGACTGAAGCTTTCTTT.

In its sample, this clone was seen once. The rearrangement joins TRBV16 to TRBJ1-1; D is ambiguous. This CDR3 is 16 amino acids long. Trimming cost V 0 bases and J 4 bases, with 15 bases left between them. CDR1 is KGHSY, CDR2 FQNENV, per germline. The CDR3 loop is CASSQSIGTRGTEAFF. CDR3 in DNA: TGTGCCAGCAGCCAATCGATAGGAACTCGGGGCACTGAAGCTTTCTTT. Combining the CDR3 with reference TRBV16 and TRBJ1-1 gives the whole variable domain GEEVAQTPKHLVRGEGQKAKLYCAPIKGHSYVFWYQQVLKNEFKFLISFQNENVFDETGMPKERFSAKCLPNSPCSLEIQATKLEDSAVYFCASSQSIGTRGTEAFFGQGTRLTVV.

The chain has TRBV6-6 and TRBJ1-1; D not certain. V gave up 10 bases and J gave up 3 bases, with 9 bases separating them. This CDR3 spans 11 amino acids. Germline V gene data show CDR1 as MNHNY and CDR2 as SVGAGI (reference sequence). The DNA for the CDR3 is TGTGCCACCCTGACGGACACTGAAGCTTTCTTT. Protein product: CATLTDTEAFF.

The chain uses TRBV27 and TRBJ1-6; D not resolved. This CDR3 contains 16 residues. The germline CDR1 and CDR2 sequences are MNHEY and SMNVEV (reference sequence). Deletions cut 4 bases from V and 2 bases from J, with 12 bases between. The CDR3 loop reads CASSYYPPAYNSPLHF. The DNA of the CDR3 is TGTGCCAGCAGTTATTATCCCCCCGCCTATAATTCACCCCTCCACTTT.

This chain links TRBV9 with TRBJ2-1; D is ambiguous. This CDR3 has 15 amino acids. V was cut by 3 bases and J by 3 bases, with 13 bases left in between. Per germline, CDR1 SGDLS and CDR2 YYNGEE. The CDR3 reads CASSAPGAFYNEQFF. The CDR3 nucleotides read TGTGCCAGCAGCGCCCCCGGCGCTTTCTACAATGAGCAGTTCTTC.

The chain carries TRBV6-1 and TRBJ1-1; 9 bases fit TRBD1. The trim removed 7 bases at V and 3 bases at J, leaving 6 bases unmatched. The CDR3 contains 14 residues. CDR1 MNHNS and CDR2 SASEGT come from the germline V gene. CDR3 sequence: CASTRDRAYTEAFF. CDR3 in DNA: TGTGCCAGCACCAGGGACAGGGCCTACACTGAAGCTTTCTTT.

The chain links TRBV19 to TRBJ1-1; TRBD1 might be the D (6 bases). There are 16 residues in the CDR3. Germline-derived CDR1 and CDR2 are LNHDA and SQIVND (reference sequence). Trimming took 4 bases from V and 10 from J, leaving 25 bases between them. The CDR3 DNA reads TGTGCCAGTAGTACTTCGTCCGGGGGGCGATTCAGGCGAGCTTTCTTT. Translating gives CASSTSSGGRFRRAFF.

There are a few counts of this clone. The chain links TRBV11-1 to TRBJ1-2, with a weak D call TRBD1 (6 bases). Germline CDR1 reads SGHAT; CDR2 reads FQDESV (reference sequence). The length of the CDR3 is 14 residues. V dropped 0 bases and J dropped 4 bases, with 9 bases sitting between them. For the CDR3, the DNA is TGTGCCAGCAGCTTAGCGCGACAGGCCTATGGCTACACCTTC. Its protein is CASSLARQAYGYTF.

The gene calls are TRBV19 and TRBJ1-1; D uncertain. CDR1 is LNHDA, CDR2 SQIVND, per germline (reference sequence). Trimming shortened V by 3 bases and J by 5 bases, and 10 bases separated the two germline ends. The CDR3 has 13 residues. The CDR3 sequence is CASSIVPGTEAFF. The CDR3, as DNA: TGTGCCAGTAGTATTGTCCCCGGTACTGAAGCTTTCTTT.

The chain uses TRBV7-2 and TRBJ2-1; 10 bases line up with TRBD2. The germline CDR1 and CDR2 sequences are SGHTA and FQGNSA. V shed 5 bases, J shed 4 bases, and the junction held 2 bases outside the gene matches. CDR3 size: 14 residues. The CDR3: CASSRGLAYNEQFF. Written as DNA, the CDR3 is TGTGCCAGCAGCCGGGGACTAGCGTACAATGAGCAGTTCTTC.

The genes are TRBV2 and TRBJ1-5, with 7 nucleotides matching TRBD1. The trim removed 5 bases at V and 2 bases at J, leaving 6 bases unmatched. The CDR3 contains 15 residues. CDR1 and CDR2 from the germline V gene are SNHLY and FYNNEI. In DNA, the CDR3 is TGTGCCAGCAGTCGGCAGGGGGGTGGCAATCAGCCCCAGCATTTT. This encodes CASSRQGGGNQPQHF.

This chain links TRBV4-1 with TRBJ2-3; 9 nucleotides line up with TRBD2. This CDR3 is 18 amino acids long. Germline CDR1 reads MGHRA; CDR2 reads YSYEKL. V shed 1 base, J shed 0 bases, and the junction held 8 bases outside the gene matches. The CDR3, as DNA: TGCGCCAGCAGCCAAGCTGGCCTAGCGGGGACTAGCACAGATACGCAGTATTTT. It is translated as CASSQAGLAGTSTDTQYF.

The chain combines TRBV18 with TRBJ1-2; D is undetermined. CDR3 length: 13 residues. From germline, CDR1 is KGHSH and CDR2 LQKENI. Deletions cut 2 bases from V and 3 bases from J, with 7 bases between. As DNA, the CDR3 is TGTGCCAGCTCACCAGGCTCCGACTATGGCTACACCTTC. Translated, it gives CASSPGSDYGYTF.

This clone was seen a single time. The V gene is TRBV11-2, the J gene TRBJ2-5; 8 bases match TRBD1. From germline, CDR1 is SGHAT and CDR2 FQNNGV. Trimming cost V 0 bases and J 6 bases; bases outside gene matches: 9. The length of the CDR3 is 16 residues. DNA for the CDR3: TGTGCCAGCAGCTTAGAGCCCGGACAGGGTGGAAAGACCCAGTACTTC. Translation: CASSLEPGQGGKTQYF.

This chain uses TRBV30 with TRBJ2-6; D may be TRBD1 (5 bases). The CDR3 runs 17 residues. The germline V gene has CDR1 GTSNPN and CDR2 SVGIG (reference sequence). Trimming stripped 2 bases from V and 0 bases from J, with 14 bases between. The CDR3 DNA sequence: TGTGCCTGGAGTAGGGGCGTCGCCCGCTCTGGGGCCAACGTCCTGACTTTC. Protein sequence: CAWSRGVARSGANVLTF.

This rearrangement joins TRBV9 to TRBJ1-3; 8 nucleotides match TRBD1. CDR3 length: 18 amino acids. Germline V CDR1 and CDR2: SGDLS, YYNGEE. V lost 5 bases to trimming and J lost 0 bases; unmatched junction nucleotides: 13. This CDR3 reads CASSASVTGANSGNTIYF. CDR3 bases: TGTGCCAGCAGTGCTAGTGTGACAGGGGCCAACTCTGGAAACACCATATATTTT.

The chain couples TRBV7-3 to TRBJ2-4; no firm D call. Germline-derived CDR1 and CDR2 are SGHTA and FQGTGA. The CDR3 is 18 amino acids. V was shortened by 2 bases and J by 1 base, with 18 bases between the two germline ends. The CDR3 protein is CASSLYPQGRLAKNIQYF. The CDR3 coding sequence is TGTGCCAGCAGCTTATATCCCCAAGGGCGCCTGGCCAAAAACATTCAGTACTTC.

The V call is TRBV6-5, the J call TRBJ1-1; TRBD1 is a possible D gene (5 bases). The CDR3 consists of 14 residues. Germline CDR1 MNHEY, CDR2 SVGAGI. Trimming took off 7 bases at V and 4 bases at J, with 16 bases between the two ends. The CDR3 region has the DNA TGTGCCAGCACCGGACACCCCGGCGTCACTGAAGCTTTCTTT. It translates to CASTGHPGVTEAFF.

In the case of this clone: Relative to the germline gene, one junction end is altered; a read error may explain this. The chain employs TRBV13 and TRBJ1-6, with 9 bases identical to TRBD1. This CDR3 has 17 amino acids. CDR1 PRHDT and CDR2 FYEKMQ come from the germline V gene (reference sequence). The CDR3 region is CASSLGTGWLGLSPLHF. CDR3 bases: TGTGCCAGCAGCCTAGGGACAGGGTGGTTGGGGCTTTCACCCCTCCACTTT.

This clone has only one observation. The genes are TRBV18 and TRBJ2-5; 9 nucleotides agree with TRBD1. V trimming: 3 bases; J trimming: 14 bases; junction bases outside the gene matches: 13. From germline, CDR1 is KGHSH and CDR2 LQKENI. The length of the CDR3 is 14 residues. The CDR3 DNA reads as TGTGCCAGCTCACCGGGACAGGGTAGGATACCTGTATACTTC. Translated, it gives CASSPGQGRIPVYF.

This chain uses TRBV5-1 with TRBJ2-2; perhaps TRBD2 as D (5 bases). The germline V gene encodes CDR1 SGHRS and CDR2 YFSETQ. V was shortened by 10 bases and J by 7 bases, with 14 bases between the two germline ends. The CDR3 has 12 amino acids. CDR3 amino acids: CASGLADGELFF. The CDR3 DNA reads as TGCGCCTCTGGGCTAGCAGACGGGGAGCTGTTTTTT.

The count of this clone is one. The chain is built from TRBV5-8 and TRBJ1-4; 7 bases are a match to TRBD1. Germline values: CDR1 SGHTS, CDR2 YDEGEE. With V trimmed by 3 bases and J by 7 bases, 9 bases remained unmatched. This CDR3 spans 15 amino acids. The CDR3 region is CASSSGQGVGEKLFF. The CDR3 nucleotides read TGTGCCAGCAGCTCGGGTCAGGGGGTTGGTGAAAAACTGTTTTTT.

The V call is TRBV7-2, the J call TRBJ1-3; D perhaps matches TRBD1 (5 bases). V was pared by 4 bases and J by 8 bases, with 15 bases between. This CDR3 has 14 amino acids. CDR1 SGHTA and CDR2 FQGNSA come from the germline V gene. The CDR3 protein is CASSSRRGGDTIYF. CDR3 DNA sequence: TGTGCCAGCAGCTCGCGTAGGGGCGGGGACACCATATATTTT.